These T cell receptor beta chains were read from a single sample in a study of cytomegalovirus exposure and HLA in healthy donors. Profiled with immunoSEQ multiplex PCR; TCRdb holds only in-frame clones, not every one. This sample has about 120,000 clones, with 60% to 85% found just once. What was sequenced was PBMCs. The receptors come from a female donor in good health and CMV-seronegative. CDR3s include the opening cysteine and the closing phenylalanine or tryptophan. A D gene is named only where the DNA matches it firmly. A row's size may be missing; if present it is once, few, many or a size class.

clone_size	v_call	d_call	j_call	cdr3_nt	cdr3_aa
.	TRBV7-2	TRBD2	TRBJ2-4	TGTGCCAGCAGCTTAGCGGCTAGCGGGGGGGTGGCCATTCAGTACTTC	CASSLAASGGVAIQYF
once	TRBV4-2	.	TRBJ1-2	TGTGCCAGCAGCCAAGCAGACAAGGGGGGGAACTATGGCTACACCTTC	CASSQADKGGNYGYTF
.	TRBV6-1	TRBD1	TRBJ2-7	TGTGCCAGCAATACGGACAGGAAGGGCTACGAGCAGTACTTC	CASNTDRKGYEQYF
.	TRBV5-1	TRBD2	TRBJ2-5	TGCGCCAGCAGCTTGTATGGGGGCAGGCGGACTAGCGGGCAAGAGACCCAGTACTTC	CASSLYGGRRTSGQETQYF
.	TRBV13	.	TRBJ1-3	TGTGCCAGCAGCTTAGGTGGAGACACCATATATTTT	CASSLGGDTIYF
many	TRBV2	.	TRBJ2-7	TGTGCCAGCAGCGTTTTTATAACAGGGTCCGCGGGCTACGAGCAGTACTTC	CASSVFITGSAGYEQYF
.	TRBV4-1	.	TRBJ2-1	TGCGCCAGCAGCCTACAGGGAGTATCCTACAATGAGCAGTTCTTC	CASSLQGVSYNEQFF
.	TRBV5-6	.	TRBJ1-5	TGTGCCAGCAGCCGTACGGAACAGGGCGGTCAGCCCCAGCATTTT	CASSRTEQGGQPQHF
.	TRBV18	.	TRBJ1-1	TGTGCCAGCTCACCGGGGAGAACTAACACTGAAGCTTTCTTT	CASSPGRTNTEAFF
.	TRBV6-4	.	TRBJ2-3	TGTGCCAGCAGTGTTGGCGGGGGCGCAGATACGCAGTATTTT	CASSVGGGADTQYF
.	TRBV19	.	TRBJ2-7	TGTGCCAGTAGTATAGTCCAGGGGGGCTCCTACGAGCAGTACTTC	CASSIVQGGSYEQYF
once	TRBV11-2	.	TRBJ2-5	TGTGCCAGCAGCTTGGCCTCTTCGTGGGAGGAGACCCAGTACTTC	CASSLASSWEETQYF
.	TRBV14	TRBD1	TRBJ2-1	TGTGCCAGCAGCCCCCACCGGGACAGAATTCGGGATGAGCAGTTCTTC	CASSPHRDRIRDEQFF
.	TRBV14	TRBD1	TRBJ2-3	TGTGCCAGCAGCCAAATCGGGACAGGGGGCACAGATACGCAGTATTTT	CASSQIGTGGTDTQYF
.	TRBV11-1	TRBD2	TRBJ2-5	TGTGCCAGCAGCTTAGTGATAGCGGGGGGTCGACAAGAGACCCAGTACTTC	CASSLVIAGGRQETQYF
.	TRBV16	.	TRBJ2-7	TGTGCCAGCAGCCAATCAGGACAGCTATCCTACGAGCAGTACTTC	CASSQSGQLSYEQYF
once	TRBV10-3	.	TRBJ1-1	TGTGCCATCAGTGAGATCACAGGGCAGGACACTGAAGCTTTCTTT	CAISEITGQDTEAFF
.	TRBV29-1	TRBD1	TRBJ2-7	TGCAGCGTTATATCCAGGACAGGGTTTTACGAGCAGTACTTC	CSVISRTGFYEQYF
few	TRBV2	TRBD1	TRBJ1-5	TGTGCCAGCAGTGTCAATCCGACAGGGAACCAGCCCCAGCATTTT	CASSVNPTGNQPQHF
.	TRBV27	.	TRBJ2-1	TGTGCCAGCAACCCCGGGACACTTAACAATGAGCAGTTCTTC	CASNPGTLNNEQFF
once	TRBV5-4	TRBD1	TRBJ1-2	TGTGCCAGCAGCGGGACAGGGTCCGGTGACCGCTATGGCTACACCTTC	CASSGTGSGDRYGYTF
.	TRBV28	.	TRBJ1-4	TGTGCCAGCAGTTTGATCGGTTGGGGGGTGGACGAAAAACTGTTTTTT	CASSLIGWGVDEKLFF
.	TRBV6-5	TRBD1	TRBJ1-3	TGTGCCAGCAGAGGACAGGGTGGAAACACCATATATTTT	CASRGQGGNTIYF
.	TRBV7-9	.	TRBJ1-4	TGTTCCAGAGGGGATAGAGATGAAAAACTGTTTTTT	CSRGDRDEKLFF
.	TRBV29-1	TRBD1	TRBJ1-2	TGCAGCGGACAGGGGGCCGGGGGCTACACCTTC	CSGQGAGGYTF
few	TRBV6-6	.	TRBJ2-2	TGTGCCAGCAGTCCATCGAACACCGGGGAGCTGTTTTTT	CASSPSNTGELFF
.	TRBV14	.	TRBJ1-1	TGTGCCAGCAGCCTTGAGGGGGGGGGTTCGAGGGCTTTCTTT	CASSLEGGGSRAFF
.	TRBV11-2	.	TRBJ1-1	TGTGCCAGCAGCTTTAGCCTGGCCATTGAAGCTTTCTTT	CASSFSLAIEAFF
.	TRBV7-9	TRBD1	TRBJ2-6	TGTGCCAGCAAGGGACAGAACCTCTCCTCCGGGGCCAACGTCCTGACTTTC	CASKGQNLSSGANVLTF
few	TRBV4-3	TRBD1	TRBJ1-2	TGCGCCAGCAGCCAAGATCTGACAGGGGCGGGAGGCTACACCTTC	CASSQDLTGAGGYTF
.	TRBV19	.	TRBJ2-7	TGTGCCAGTAGTCCCCAGAGGAGCTCCTACGAGCAGTACTTC	CASSPQRSSYEQYF
.	TRBV6-4	TRBD2	TRBJ2-5	TGTGCCAGCATGAAACTTAGCGGGGGGATGGAGACCCAGTACTTC	CASMKLSGGMETQYF
.	TRBV29-1	TRBD2	TRBJ2-2	TGCAGCGTTGCCCCGGTGCTAGCGGGGGGGCCGAGCACCGGGGAGCTGTTTTTT	CSVAPVLAGGPSTGELFF
.	TRBV9	.	TRBJ1-3	TGTGCCAGCGGCACCTCTGGAAACACCATATATTTT	CASGTSGNTIYF
.	TRBV11-1	TRBD1	TRBJ2-3	TGTGCCAGCAGCTTTGGGACAGGACATTACACAGATACGCAGTATTTT	CASSFGTGHYTDTQYF
.	TRBV7-3	.	TRBJ2-6	TGTGCCAGCAGCCCCGCAGGCGCCAACGTCCTGACTTTC	CASSPAGANVLTF
.	TRBV18	.	TRBJ1-2	TGTGCCAGCTCACCGGTCGCAGGGATCCATGGCTACACCTTC	CASSPVAGIHGYTF
.	TRBV2	.	TRBJ1-5	TGTGCCAGCAGTGCGGGTCCTGGAGATCAGCCCCAGCATTTT	CASSAGPGDQPQHF
.	TRBV5-1	.	TRBJ2-5	TGCGCCAGCAGCTTGTCTAGTAGAATGGAGACCCAGTACTTC	CASSLSSRMETQYF
.	TRBV2	TRBD2	TRBJ2-5	TGTGCCAGCACTACCGGGACTAGCGGGGGGGCCCGGGAGACCCAGTACTTC	CASTTGTSGGARETQYF
.	TRBV6-1	TRBD2	TRBJ2-5	TGTGCCAGCAGTGAGTTAGCGGGGGGCAACCAAGAGACCCAGTACTTC	CASSELAGGNQETQYF
.	TRBV19	TRBD1	TRBJ1-2	TGTGCCAGTTACAACCTGGGACAGAACTATGGCTACACCTTC	CASYNLGQNYGYTF
.	TRBV5-5	TRBD2	TRBJ2-5	TGTGCCAGCAGCTTGGTAGGGACTAGTAGGACCCAGTACTTC	CASSLVGTSRTQYF
.	TRBV7-2	.	TRBJ2-2	TGTGCCAGCAGCTTAGGACTAGCGAACACCGGGGAGCTGTTTTTT	CASSLGLANTGELFF
.	TRBV7-9	.	TRBJ1-1	TGTTCCAGCACCCTATTCCCGGGAGAGAACACTGAAGCTTTCTTT	CSSTLFPGENTEAFF
.	TRBV9	.	TRBJ2-3	TGTGCCACCGCCGAGGGGGACCGAGCAGATACGCAGTATTTT	CATAEGDRADTQYF
.	TRBV7-2	.	TRBJ2-1	TGTGCCAGCAGCCCGCGGGCCGATTACAATGAGCAGTTCTTC	CASSPRADYNEQFF
.	TRBV19	TRBD1	TRBJ2-3	TGTGCCAGTAGTAATCCACGGGGACAGGGGACAGATACGCAGTATTTT	CASSNPRGQGTDTQYF
many	TRBV6-1	TRBD2	TRBJ2-5	TGTGCCAGCAGTGGAGCTAGCGGGGGGCCAGAGACCCAGTACTTC	CASSGASGGPETQYF
.	TRBV6-6	.	TRBJ1-3	TGTGCCAGCAGTTCTGCACAGGGAAACACCATATATTTT	CASSSAQGNTIYF
.	TRBV6-5	TRBD1	TRBJ1-2	TGTGCCAGCAGTTCTCGACAGGGGGACGGCTACACCTTC	CASSSRQGDGYTF